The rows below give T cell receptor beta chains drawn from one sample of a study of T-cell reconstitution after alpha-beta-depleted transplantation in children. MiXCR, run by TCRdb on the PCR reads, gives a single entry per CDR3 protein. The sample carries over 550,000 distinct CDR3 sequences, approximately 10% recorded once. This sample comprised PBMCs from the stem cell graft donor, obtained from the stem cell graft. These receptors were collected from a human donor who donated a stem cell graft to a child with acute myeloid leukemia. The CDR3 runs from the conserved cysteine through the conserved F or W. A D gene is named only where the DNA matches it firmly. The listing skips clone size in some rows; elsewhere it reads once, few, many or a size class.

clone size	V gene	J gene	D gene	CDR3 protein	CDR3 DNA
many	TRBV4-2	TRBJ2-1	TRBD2	CASSPLLAGTTGAYNEQFF	TGTGCCAGCAGCCCGTTACTAGCGGGAACTACTGGCGCCTACAATGAGCAGTTCTTC
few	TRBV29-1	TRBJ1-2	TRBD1	CSVGDSVYGYTF	TGCAGCGTTGGGGACAGCGTCTATGGCTACACCTTC
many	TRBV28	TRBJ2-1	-	CAYGSGRTYNEQFF	TGTGCCTACGGGTCCGGGAGAACCTACAATGAGCAGTTCTTC
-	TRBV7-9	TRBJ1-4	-	CASSQGREKLFF	TGTGCCAGCAGCCAGGGAAGGGAAAAACTGTTTTTT
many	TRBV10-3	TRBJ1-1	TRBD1	CAIRPQGERTEAFF	TGTGCCATCAGGCCACAGGGGGAGAGGACTGAAGCTTTCTTT
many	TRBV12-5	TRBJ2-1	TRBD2	CASGLGLAGVGVQFF	TGTGCTAGTGGTTTGGGGCTAGCGGGAGTAGGGGTGCAGTTCTTC
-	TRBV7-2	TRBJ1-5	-	CASSLRVGSNQPQHF	TGTGCCAGCAGCTTAAGGGTGGGAAGCAATCAGCCCCAGCATTTT
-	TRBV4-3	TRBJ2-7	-	CASSQDRAGPWEQYF	TGCGCCAGCAGCCAAGACCGCGCCGGCCCTTGGGAGCAGTACTTC
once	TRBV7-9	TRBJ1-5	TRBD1	CASGQGNNQPQHF	TGTGCCAGCGGACAGGGGAACAATCAGCCCCAGCATTTT
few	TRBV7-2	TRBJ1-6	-	CASSLESYNSPLHF	TGTGCCAGCAGCTTAGAGTCCTATAATTCACCCCTCCACTTT
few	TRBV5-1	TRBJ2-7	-	CASSLDRAGAYEQYF	TGCGCCAGCAGCTTGGACAGGGCGGGGGCCTACGAGCAGTACTTC
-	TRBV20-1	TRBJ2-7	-	CSARPAEQYF	TGCAGTGCTAGACCCGCCGAGCAGTACTTC
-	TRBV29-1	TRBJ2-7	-	CSATTEIHEQYF	TGCAGCGCAACCACTGAGATCCACGAGCAGTACTTC
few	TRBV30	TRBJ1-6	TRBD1	CAWMDRPNSPLHF	TGTGCCTGGATGGACAGGCCTAATTCACCCCTCCACTTT
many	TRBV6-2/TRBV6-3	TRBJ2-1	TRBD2	CASSETSGRARYEQFF	TGTGCCAGCAGCGAGACTAGCGGGAGGGCCAGGTATGAGCAGTTCTTC
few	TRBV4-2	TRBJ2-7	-	CASSQAPTGTLSLEQYF	TGTGCCAGCAGCCAAGCTCCCACCGGGACTCTTTCTTTGGAGCAGTACTTC
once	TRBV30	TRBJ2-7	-	CAWSVGPTEQYF	TGTGCCTGGAGTGTAGGCCCCACCGAGCAGTACTTC
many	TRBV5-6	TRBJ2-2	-	CASSLVGGHNTGELFF	TGTGCCAGCAGCTTGGTAGGCGGACATAACACCGGGGAGCTGTTTTTT
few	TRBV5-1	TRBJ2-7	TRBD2	CASSIDLAGGPVEQYF	TGCGCCAGCAGCATCGACCTAGCGGGAGGGCCAGTCGAGCAGTACTTC
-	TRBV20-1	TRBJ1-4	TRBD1	CSASQGGFTNEKLFF	TGCAGTGCTTCCCAAGGGGGCTTTACTAATGAAAAACTGTTTTTT
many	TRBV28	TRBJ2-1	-	CASSWDSGVLGNEQFF	TGTGCCAGCAGTTGGGACAGCGGGGTCCTGGGCAATGAGCAGTTCTTC
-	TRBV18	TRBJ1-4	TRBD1	CATADRVEEKLFF	TGTGCCACCGCGGACAGGGTGGAGGAAAAACTGTTTTTT
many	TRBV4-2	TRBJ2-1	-	CASSPQRRSYNEQFF	TGTGCCAGCAGCCCCCAGCGGAGATCCTACAATGAGCAGTTCTTC
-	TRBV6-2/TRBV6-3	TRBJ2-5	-	CASSFTSYVGETQYF	TGTGCCAGCAGTTTTACTAGCTACGTAGGGGAGACCCAGTACTTC
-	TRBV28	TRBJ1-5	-	CASSQIRPPRDQPQHF	TGTGCCAGCAGTCAGATTCGTCCCCCGAGGGATCAGCCCCAGCATTTT
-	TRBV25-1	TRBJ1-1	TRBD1	CASRQRGQGLRYTEAFF	TGTGCCAGCAGACAGCGAGGACAGGGGCTCCGTTACACTGAAGCTTTCTTT
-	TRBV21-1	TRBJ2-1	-	CASSKGTSGRGNEQFF	TGTGCCAGCAGCAAAGGGACTAGCGGGAGAGGCAATGAGCAGTTCTTC